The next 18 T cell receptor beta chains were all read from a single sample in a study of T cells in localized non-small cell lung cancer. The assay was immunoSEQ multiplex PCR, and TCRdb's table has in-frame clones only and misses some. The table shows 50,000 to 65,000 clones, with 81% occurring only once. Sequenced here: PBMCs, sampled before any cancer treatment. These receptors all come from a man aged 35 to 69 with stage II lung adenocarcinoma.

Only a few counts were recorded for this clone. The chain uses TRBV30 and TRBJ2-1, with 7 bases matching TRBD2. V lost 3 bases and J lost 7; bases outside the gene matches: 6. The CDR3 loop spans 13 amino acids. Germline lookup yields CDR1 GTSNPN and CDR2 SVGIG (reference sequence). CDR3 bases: TGTGCCTGGAGGGCGTTGGGGGGGAATGAGCAGTTCTTC. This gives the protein CAWRALGGNEQFF.

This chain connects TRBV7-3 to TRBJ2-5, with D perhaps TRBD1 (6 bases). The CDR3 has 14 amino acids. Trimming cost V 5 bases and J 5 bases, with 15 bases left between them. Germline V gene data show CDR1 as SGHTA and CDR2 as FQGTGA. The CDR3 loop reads CASSQYQGSETQYF. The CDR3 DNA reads TGTGCCAGCAGCCAATACCAGGGGTCGGAGACCCAGTACTTC.

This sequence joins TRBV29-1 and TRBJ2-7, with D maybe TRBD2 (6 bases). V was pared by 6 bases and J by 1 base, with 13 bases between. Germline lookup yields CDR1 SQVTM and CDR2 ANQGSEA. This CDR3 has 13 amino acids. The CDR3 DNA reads TGCAGCGTCCTTAGCGGAGGTTCCTACGAGCAGTACTTC. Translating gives CSVLSGGSYEQYF.

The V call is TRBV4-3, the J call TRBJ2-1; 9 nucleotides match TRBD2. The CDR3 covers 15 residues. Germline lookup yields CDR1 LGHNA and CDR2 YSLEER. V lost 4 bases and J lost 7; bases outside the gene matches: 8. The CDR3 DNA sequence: TGCGCCAGCAGCCCCAGGGTAGCGGGAGTTAATGAGCAGTTCTTC. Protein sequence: CASSPRVAGVNEQFF.

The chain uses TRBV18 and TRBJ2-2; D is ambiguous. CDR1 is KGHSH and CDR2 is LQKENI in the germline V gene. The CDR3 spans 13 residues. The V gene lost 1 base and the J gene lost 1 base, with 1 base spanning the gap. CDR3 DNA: TGTGCCAGCTCACCACAGAACACCGGGGAGCTGTTTTTT. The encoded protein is CASSPQNTGELFF.

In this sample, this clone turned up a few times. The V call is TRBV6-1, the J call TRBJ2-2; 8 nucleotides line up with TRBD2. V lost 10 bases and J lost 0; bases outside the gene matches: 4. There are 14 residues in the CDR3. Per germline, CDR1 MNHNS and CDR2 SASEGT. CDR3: CATRGRSNTGELFF. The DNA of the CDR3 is TGTGCCACCCGCGGGAGGTCGAACACCGGGGAGCTGTTTTTT.

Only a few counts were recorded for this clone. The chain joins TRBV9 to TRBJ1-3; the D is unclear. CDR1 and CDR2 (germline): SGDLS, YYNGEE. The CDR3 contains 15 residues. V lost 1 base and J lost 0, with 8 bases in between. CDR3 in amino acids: CASSVSPGSGNTIYF. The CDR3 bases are TGTGCCAGCAGCGTATCCCCTGGCTCTGGAAACACCATATATTTT.

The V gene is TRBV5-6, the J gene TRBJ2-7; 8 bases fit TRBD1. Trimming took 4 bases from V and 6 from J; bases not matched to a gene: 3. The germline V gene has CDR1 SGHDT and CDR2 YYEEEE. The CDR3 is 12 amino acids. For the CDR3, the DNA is TGTGCCAGCAGCCGGACAGGGACCGAGCAGTACTTC. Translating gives CASSRTGTEQYF. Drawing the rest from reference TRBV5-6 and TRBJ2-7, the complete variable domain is DAGVTQSPTHLIKTRGQQVTLRCSPKSGHDTVSWYQQALGQGPQFIFQYYEEEERQRGNFPDRFSGHQFPNYSSELNVNALLLGDSALYLCASSRTGTEQYFGPGTRLTVT.

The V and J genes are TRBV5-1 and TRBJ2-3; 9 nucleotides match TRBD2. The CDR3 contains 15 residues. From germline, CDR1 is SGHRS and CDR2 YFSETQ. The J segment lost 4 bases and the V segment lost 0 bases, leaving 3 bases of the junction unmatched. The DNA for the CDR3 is TGCGCCAGCAGCTTGGGCGGGAGGGGTGCAGATACGCAGTATTTT. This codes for CASSLGGRGADTQYF.

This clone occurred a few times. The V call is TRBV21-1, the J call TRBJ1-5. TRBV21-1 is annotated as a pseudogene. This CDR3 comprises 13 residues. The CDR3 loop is CASSKGGNQPQHF. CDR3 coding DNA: TGTGCCAGCAGCAAGGGGGGCAATCAGCCCCAGCATTTT.

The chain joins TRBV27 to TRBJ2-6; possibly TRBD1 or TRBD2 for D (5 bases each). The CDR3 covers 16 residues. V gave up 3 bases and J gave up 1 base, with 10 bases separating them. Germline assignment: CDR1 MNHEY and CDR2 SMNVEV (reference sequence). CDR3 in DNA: TGTGCCAGCAGTTTGGGACGGCAGTCTGGGGCCAACGTCCTGACTTTC. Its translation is CASSLGRQSGANVLTF.

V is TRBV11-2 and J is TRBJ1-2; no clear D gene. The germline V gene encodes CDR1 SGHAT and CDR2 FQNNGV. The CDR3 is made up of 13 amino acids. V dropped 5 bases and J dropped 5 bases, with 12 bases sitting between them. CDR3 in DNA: TGTGCCAGCAGCCCCTCGGATAGGTATGGCTACACCTTC. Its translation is CASSPSDRYGYTF.

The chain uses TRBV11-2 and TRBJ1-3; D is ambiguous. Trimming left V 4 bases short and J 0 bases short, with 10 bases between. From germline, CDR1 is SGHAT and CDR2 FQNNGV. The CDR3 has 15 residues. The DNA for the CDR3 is TGTGCCAGCAGCTGGGGAGGGAGCTCTGGAAACACCATATATTTT. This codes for CASSWGGSSGNTIYF. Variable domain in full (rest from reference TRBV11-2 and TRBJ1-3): EAGVAQSPRYKIIEKRQSVAFWCNPISGHATLYWYQQILGQGPKLLIQFQNNGVVDDSQLPKDRFSAERLKGVDSTLKIQPAKLEDSAVYLCASSWGGSSGNTIYFGEGSWLTVV.

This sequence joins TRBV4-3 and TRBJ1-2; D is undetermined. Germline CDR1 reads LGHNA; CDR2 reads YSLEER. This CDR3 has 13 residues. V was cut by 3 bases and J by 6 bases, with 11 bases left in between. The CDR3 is CASSQLKQDGYTF. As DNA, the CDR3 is TGCGCCAGCAGCCAGCTAAAGCAAGATGGCTACACCTTC.

The CDR3 coding sequence is TGCGCCAGCAGCTGGTCCGGGACAGGCAAAGGCTACACCTTC. This sequence encodes CASSWSGTGKGYTF. The chain is built from TRBV5-1 and TRBJ1-2; 8 bases fit TRBD1. The CDR3 has 14 residues. Germline V lookup: CDR1 SGHRS, CDR2 YFSETQ. The V and J ends lost 3 bases and 8 bases, in that order; junction bases with no gene match: 9.

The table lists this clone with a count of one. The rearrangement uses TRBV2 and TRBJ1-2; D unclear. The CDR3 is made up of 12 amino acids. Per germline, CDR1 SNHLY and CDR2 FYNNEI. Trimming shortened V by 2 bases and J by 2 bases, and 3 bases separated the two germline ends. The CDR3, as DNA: TGTGCCAGCAGTGAACAGAACTATGGCTACACCTTC. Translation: CASSEQNYGYTF. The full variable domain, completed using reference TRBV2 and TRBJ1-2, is EPEVTQTPSHQVTQMGQEVILRCVPISNHLYFYWYRQILGQKVEFLVSFYNNEISEKSEIFDDQFSVERPDGSNFTLKIRSTKLEDSAMYFCASSEQNYGYTFGSGTRLTVV.

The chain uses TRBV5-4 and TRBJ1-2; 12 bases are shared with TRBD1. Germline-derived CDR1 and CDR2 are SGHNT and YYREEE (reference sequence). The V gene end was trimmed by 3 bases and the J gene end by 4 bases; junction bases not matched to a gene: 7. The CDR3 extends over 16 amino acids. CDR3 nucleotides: TGTGCCAGCAGCTCGGGACAGGGGGCGCCCGGCTATGGCTACACCTTC. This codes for CASSSGQGAPGYGYTF.

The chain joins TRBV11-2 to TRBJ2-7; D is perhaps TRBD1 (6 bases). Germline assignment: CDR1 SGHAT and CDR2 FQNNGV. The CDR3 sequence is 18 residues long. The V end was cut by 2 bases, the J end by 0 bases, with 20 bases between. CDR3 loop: CASSLNRDRLINSYEQYF. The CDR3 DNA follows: TGTGCCAGCAGCTTAAACAGGGACCGACTAATTAACTCCTACGAGCAGTACTTC.